This is a list of T cell receptor beta chains from one sample in a study of blood T cells in healthy people across ages. TCRdb re-derived calls from the 5' RACE reads in MiXCR, one entry per CDR3 protein. This table has over 1,500,000 distinct CDR3 sequences, approximately 50% appearing once. The sequencing input was blood. These TCRs come from a woman between 40 and 50 years old in good health. Both conserved end residues are part of each CDR3. D genes are given only for firm matches. A clone size is listed for some rows: how often the clone was seen (once, few, many), or a class if it is expanded.

d_gene: TRBD2
v_gene: TRBV4-1
abundance: many
j_gene: TRBJ2-3
CDR3nt: TGCGCCAGCAGCCATCGGCTAGCGGGGGGAGGGGGGACAGATACGCAGTATTTT
CDR3aa: CASSHRLAGGGGTDTQYF

d_gene: .
v_gene: TRBV4-2
abundance: .
j_gene: TRBJ1-2
CDR3nt: TGTGCCAGCAGCCAAGAAACCCACACCTCTGGCGGCTACACCTTC
CDR3aa: CASSQETHTSGGYTF

d_gene: .
v_gene: TRBV28
abundance: few
j_gene: TRBJ2-3
CDR3nt: TGTGCCAGCAGTTCTTACGGGACTGGGTACACAGATACGCAGTATTTT
CDR3aa: CASSSYGTGYTDTQYF

d_gene: TRBD1
v_gene: TRBV20-1
abundance: few
j_gene: TRBJ2-7
CDR3nt: TGCAGTGCTAGAGAAAGACAGGGGGTTCAGTACTTC
CDR3aa: CSARERQGVQYF

d_gene: .
v_gene: TRBV7-2
abundance: few
j_gene: TRBJ1-6
CDR3nt: TGTGCCAGCAGCCCGATTTTTGGGGGCACCTATAATTCACCCCTCCACTTT
CDR3aa: CASSPIFGGTYNSPLHF

d_gene: TRBD1
v_gene: TRBV7-2
abundance: .
j_gene: TRBJ2-7
CDR3nt: TGTGCCAGCAGCTTAGTAGGTCCGGGACAGATTTCCTACGAGCAGTACTTC
CDR3aa: CASSLVGPGQISYEQYF

d_gene: TRBD1
v_gene: TRBV7-2
abundance: .
j_gene: TRBJ1-1
CDR3nt: TGTGCCAGCAGCTTTTCCGGGACAGGGCCCGAAAAAGCTTTCTTT
CDR3aa: CASSFSGTGPEKAFF

d_gene: TRBD1
v_gene: TRBV10-3
abundance: .
j_gene: TRBJ2-7
CDR3nt: TGTGCCATCAGTGATCGGACAGGTGGCCGGGATGAGCAGTACTTC
CDR3aa: CAISDRTGGRDEQYF

d_gene: .
v_gene: TRBV5-1
abundance: .
j_gene: TRBJ2-1
CDR3nt: TGCGCCAGCAGCTTGGGGCATGGGGAGTTACATGGGACCGGAGCCAATGAGCAGTTCTTC
CDR3aa: CASSLGHGELHGTGANEQFF

d_gene: .
v_gene: TRBV7-8
abundance: .
j_gene: TRBJ1-6
CDR3nt: TGTGCCAGCAGCCCATCCCCGACGGCGCCACTCCACTTT
CDR3aa: CASSPSPTAPLHF

d_gene: .
v_gene: TRBV7-2
abundance: .
j_gene: TRBJ2-7
CDR3nt: TGTGCCAGCAGCCCCAAGGGACAACCCTCCTACGAGCAGTACTTC
CDR3aa: CASSPKGQPSYEQYF

d_gene: .
v_gene: TRBV28
abundance: .
j_gene: TRBJ2-7
CDR3nt: TGTGCCAGCAGTTCGGGCAGGGACCCCTACGAGCAGTACTTC
CDR3aa: CASSSGRDPYEQYF

d_gene: .
v_gene: TRBV28
abundance: .
j_gene: TRBJ2-7
CDR3nt: TGTGCCATCGGCCAGGGGTCTGTTAACTCCTACGAGCAGTACTTC
CDR3aa: CAIGQGSVNSYEQYF

d_gene: TRBD2
v_gene: TRBV7-2
abundance: .
j_gene: TRBJ2-5
CDR3nt: TGTGCCAGCAGCCCCGGACTAGCGGGGGGGGAGGAGCAGTACTTC
CDR3aa: CASSPGLAGGEEQYF

d_gene: TRBD1
v_gene: TRBV7-8
abundance: .
j_gene: TRBJ2-4
CDR3nt: TGTGCCGGGGACAGAAACATTCAGTACTTC
CDR3aa: CAGDRNIQYF

d_gene: TRBD2
v_gene: TRBV7-2
abundance: few
j_gene: TRBJ2-1
CDR3nt: TGTGCCAGCAGCTTCCGCGGGGGGACGAATGAGCAGTTCTTC
CDR3aa: CASSFRGGTNEQFF

d_gene: .
v_gene: TRBV7-9
abundance: .
j_gene: TRBJ2-5
CDR3nt: TGTGCCAGCAGCTTAGTGGGTTACCATGAGACCCAGTACTTC
CDR3aa: CASSLVGYHETQYF

d_gene: .
v_gene: TRBV7-3
abundance: few
j_gene: TRBJ2-7
CDR3nt: TGTGCCAGCAGTTGGGGCCCAGGGGATGGCTCCCCTTCCTACGAGCAGTACTTC
CDR3aa: CASSWGPGDGSPSYEQYF

d_gene: TRBD1
v_gene: TRBV27
abundance: few
j_gene: TRBJ1-6
CDR3nt: TGTGCCAGCAGTTCCGGGACAGGGACTTCACCCCTCCACTTT
CDR3aa: CASSSGTGTSPLHF

d_gene: TRBD2
v_gene: TRBV27
abundance: few
j_gene: TRBJ2-1
CDR3nt: TGTGCCAGCAGTTTACTGTTAGCGGGGGGGCCGGGTGAGCAGTTCTTC
CDR3aa: CASSLLLAGGPGEQFF

d_gene: TRBD1
v_gene: TRBV7-2
abundance: few
j_gene: TRBJ2-1
CDR3nt: TGTGCCAGCAGCCCCAGACAGGGTATGGTATACAATGAGCAGTTCTTC
CDR3aa: CASSPRQGMVYNEQFF

d_gene: TRBD2
v_gene: TRBV12-3/TRBV12-4
abundance: .
j_gene: TRBJ2-3
CDR3nt: TGTGCCAGCGGAAAGATTGGTAGCGGGGGCGCAGATACGCAGTATTTT
CDR3aa: CASGKIGSGGADTQYF

d_gene: .
v_gene: TRBV7-2
abundance: .
j_gene: TRBJ1-2
CDR3nt: TGTGCCAGCAGCTTAGAAGGGATCTATGGCTACACCTTC
CDR3aa: CASSLEGIYGYTF

d_gene: .
v_gene: TRBV4-3
abundance: .
j_gene: TRBJ2-1
CDR3nt: TGCGCCAGCAGCCAGGACAGTTTAGGAGGCAATGAGCAGTTCTTC
CDR3aa: CASSQDSLGGNEQFF

d_gene: TRBD1
v_gene: TRBV4-2
abundance: .
j_gene: TRBJ1-4
CDR3nt: TGTGCCAGCAGCCAACCCGGACAGGGTGTAGAAAAACTGTTTTTT
CDR3aa: CASSQPGQGVEKLFF

d_gene: .
v_gene: TRBV20-1
abundance: few
j_gene: TRBJ2-5
CDR3nt: TGCAGTGCTAGACCACCTAGCGAGACCCAGTACTTC
CDR3aa: CSARPPSETQYF

d_gene: .
v_gene: TRBV29-1
abundance: .
j_gene: TRBJ2-1
CDR3nt: TGCAGCGTTGATTACTGGCGCGAGGGTGAGCAGTTCTTC
CDR3aa: CSVDYWREGEQFF

d_gene: TRBD1
v_gene: TRBV20-1
abundance: once
j_gene: TRBJ1-6
CDR3nt: TGCAGTGCCAAGACAGGGGCCAATTCACCCCTCCACTTT
CDR3aa: CSAKTGANSPLHF

d_gene: .
v_gene: TRBV7-3
abundance: .
j_gene: TRBJ2-5
CDR3nt: TGTGCCAGCAGCTGGAGGGGGGAAGTCAACAATGAGCAGTACTTC
CDR3aa: CASSWRGEVNNEQYF